This TCR beta chain is from a study of CD8+CD57+ T cells in acquired aplastic anemia. Study at large: DNA from sorted CD4+ and CD8+ cells averaged about 3.2 ug. Healthy CD8+ samples averaged about 11.0 million reads.

Worth noting for this clonotype: As yet, its antigen is unknown.

The CDR3 contains 13 residues. Germline CDR1 SGHTA, CDR2 FQGTGA. The J segment lost 13 bases and the V segment lost 10 bases, leaving 15 bases of the junction unmatched. Genomic DNA was employed as the template in profiling TCR beta VDJ and CDR3. TCRdb reanalysed the reads using MiXCR and keeps one entry per CDR3 protein. Of about 400,000 distinct CDR3 sequences in the sample, roughly 68% were seen once. Whole-study findings and limits: Between patients and controls, CD8+ Simpson's diversity did not vary significantly. There were 25 to 35 CD8+ CDR3 sequences that occurred in both patients and controls.

The chain carries TRBV7-3 and TRBJ2-4; 8 positions agree with TRBD1. Specimen: sorted CD4+, CD8+, or CD8+CD57+ T cells (not recorded which) from PBMCs. The clonotype originates from a human donor in good health, serving as a control. CDR3 bases: TGTGCCACCAGGAGACAGGGGACGAACGCGCAGTACTTC. It translates to CATRRQGTNAQYF. Full variable domain (rest looked up from reference TRBV7-3 and TRBJ2-4): GAGVSQTPSNKVTEKGKYVELRCDPISGHTALYWYRQSLGQGPEFLIYFQGTGAADDSGLPNDRFFAVRPEGSVSTLKIQRTERGDSAVYLCATRRQGTNAQYFGAGTRLSVL.